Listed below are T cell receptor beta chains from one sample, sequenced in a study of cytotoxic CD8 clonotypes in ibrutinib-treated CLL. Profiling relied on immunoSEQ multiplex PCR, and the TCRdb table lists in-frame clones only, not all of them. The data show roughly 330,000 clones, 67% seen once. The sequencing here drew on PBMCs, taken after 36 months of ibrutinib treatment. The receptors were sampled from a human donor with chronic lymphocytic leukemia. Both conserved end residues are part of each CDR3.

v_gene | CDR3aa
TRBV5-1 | CASSAGQSSTEAFF
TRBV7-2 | CASSPWARETQYF
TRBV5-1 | CASSNWDRVNSPLHF
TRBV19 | CASSIPTSGINEQYF
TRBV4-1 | CASSHGNDPLLNQPQHF
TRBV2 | CASSVGSPLHF
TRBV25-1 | CASSESAGAFF
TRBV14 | CASSRRKETQYF
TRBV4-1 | CASSPGGFSNQPQHF
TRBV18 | CASSRTDRNEKLFF
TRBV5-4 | CASSLGRENYEQYF
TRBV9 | CASSDGLVNEQFF
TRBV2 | CASRPGLAVPGANVLTF
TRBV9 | CASSVVPGGAEDNEQFF
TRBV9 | CASSVNPRGKDTQYF
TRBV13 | CASSREGQQYF
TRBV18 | CASSQLAGVSEQYF
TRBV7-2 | CASSLVRGSYEQYF
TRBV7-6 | CASSVDFNEQFF
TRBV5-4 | CASSSPGTPSQYF
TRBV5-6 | CASSLGASTEAFF
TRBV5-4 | CASSLGNQETQYF
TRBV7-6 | CASSSLAGANTGELFF
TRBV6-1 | CASSALQTGGRIDTQYF
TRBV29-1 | CSVVVLGGPRETQYF
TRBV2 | CASSKLDRGFYEQYF
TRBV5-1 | CASSLAAGGLADTQYF
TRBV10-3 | CAISESIRRAGSYEQYF
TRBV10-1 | CASSESLDSRNEAFF
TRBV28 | CASSLRGTANSYEQYF
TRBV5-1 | CASSLTLAESSYEQYF
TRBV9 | CATSRLAGVNTGELFF
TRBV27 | CASSFVRSGGHYF
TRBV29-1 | CSVPGRFQETQYF
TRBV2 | CASSGLAGGETQYF
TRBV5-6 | CASSLFTGFGNQPQHF
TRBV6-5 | CASSTPWAGGFEQYF
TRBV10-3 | CAISGTTPFGNEQFF
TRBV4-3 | CASSQSRESSYNEQFF
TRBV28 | CASSLYTEAFF
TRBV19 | CASSDPRTGSSYEQYF
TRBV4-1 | CASSLRPLTDTQYF
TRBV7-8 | CAATGGGNTEAFF
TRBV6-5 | CASSYSLQGSGEQYF
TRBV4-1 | CASSRTPGEQYF
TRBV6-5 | CASSFGGPGNQPQHF
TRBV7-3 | CASSLETGWTGELFF
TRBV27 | CASSRRSPYSGNTIYF
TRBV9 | CASSVGEGQDEQYF
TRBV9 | CASSPRDFSNQPQHF
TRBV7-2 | CASSLDRYTDTQYF
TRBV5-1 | CASSLHLTGVAGRGYTF
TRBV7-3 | CASSRKAGGGNEQFF
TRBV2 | CASSLTGTGAEQYF
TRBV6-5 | CASSYSWGGNQPQHF